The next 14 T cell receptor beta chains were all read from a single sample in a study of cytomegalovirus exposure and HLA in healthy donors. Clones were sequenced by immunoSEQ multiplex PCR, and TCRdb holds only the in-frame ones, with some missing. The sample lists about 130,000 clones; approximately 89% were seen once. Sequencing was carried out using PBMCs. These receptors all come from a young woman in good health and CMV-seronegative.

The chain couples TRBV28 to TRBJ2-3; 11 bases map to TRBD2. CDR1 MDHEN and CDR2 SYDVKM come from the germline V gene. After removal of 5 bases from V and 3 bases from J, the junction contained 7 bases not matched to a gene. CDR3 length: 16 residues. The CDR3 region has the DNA TGTGCCAGCAGTAGCTTAGCGGGAGGGGGGACAGATACGCAGTATTTT. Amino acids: CASSSLAGGGTDTQYF.

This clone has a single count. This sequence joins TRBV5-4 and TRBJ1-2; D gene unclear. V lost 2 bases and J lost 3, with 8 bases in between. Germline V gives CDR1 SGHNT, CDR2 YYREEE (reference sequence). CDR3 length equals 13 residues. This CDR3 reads CASSFGSYYGYTF. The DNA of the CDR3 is TGTGCCAGCAGCTTCGGGAGTTACTATGGCTACACCTTC.

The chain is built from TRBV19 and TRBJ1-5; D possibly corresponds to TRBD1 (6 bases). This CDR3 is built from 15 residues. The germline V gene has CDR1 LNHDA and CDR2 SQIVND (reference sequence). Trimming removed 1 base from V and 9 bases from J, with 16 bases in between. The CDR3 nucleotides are TGTGCCAGTAGTATAGTTGGGGGCTCTGGATCGCCCCAGCATTTT. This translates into CASSIVGGSGSPQHF. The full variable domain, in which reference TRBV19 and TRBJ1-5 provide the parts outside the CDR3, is DGGITQSPKYLFRKEGQNVTLSCEQNLNHDAMYWYRQDPGQGLRLIYYSQIVNDFQKGDIAEGYSVSREKKESFPLTVTSAQKNPTAFYLCASSIVGGSGSPQHFGDGTRLSIL.

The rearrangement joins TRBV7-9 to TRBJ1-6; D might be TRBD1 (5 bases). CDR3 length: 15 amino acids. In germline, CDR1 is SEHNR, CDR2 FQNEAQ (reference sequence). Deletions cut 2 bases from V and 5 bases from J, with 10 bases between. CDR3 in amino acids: CASSLWGRDNSPLHF. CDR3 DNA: TGTGCCAGCAGCTTATGGGGGAGGGATAATTCACCCCTCCACTTT.

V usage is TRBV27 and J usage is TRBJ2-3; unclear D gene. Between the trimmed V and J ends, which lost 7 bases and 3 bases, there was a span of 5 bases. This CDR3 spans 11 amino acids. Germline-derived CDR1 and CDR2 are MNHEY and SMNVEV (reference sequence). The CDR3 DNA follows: TGTGCCAGCAAATTAACAGATACGCAGTATTTT. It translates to CASKLTDTQYF.

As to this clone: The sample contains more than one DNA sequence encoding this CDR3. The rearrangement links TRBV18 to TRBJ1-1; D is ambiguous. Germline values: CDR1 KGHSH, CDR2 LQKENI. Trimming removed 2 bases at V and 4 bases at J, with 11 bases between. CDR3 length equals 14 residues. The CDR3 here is CASSPSAAGTEAFF. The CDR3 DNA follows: TGTGCCAGCTCACCATCGGCTGCGGGCACTGAAGCTTTCTTT.

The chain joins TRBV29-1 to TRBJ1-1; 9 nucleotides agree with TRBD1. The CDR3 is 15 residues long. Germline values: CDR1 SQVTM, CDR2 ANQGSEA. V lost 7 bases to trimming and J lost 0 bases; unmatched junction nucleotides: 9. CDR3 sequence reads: CSAPRDREMNTEAFF. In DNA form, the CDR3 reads TGCAGCGCTCCCCGGGACAGGGAAATGAACACTGAAGCTTTCTTT. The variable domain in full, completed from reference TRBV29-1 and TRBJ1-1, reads SAVISQKPSRDICQRGTSLTIQCQVDSQVTMMFWYRQQPGQSLTLIATANQGSEATYESGFVIDKFPISRPNLTFSTLTVSNMSPEDSSIYLCSAPRDREMNTEAFFGQGTRLTVV.

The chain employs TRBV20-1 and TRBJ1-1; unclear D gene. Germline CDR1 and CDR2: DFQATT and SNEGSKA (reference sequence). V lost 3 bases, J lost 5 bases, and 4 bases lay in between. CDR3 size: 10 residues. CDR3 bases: TGCAGTGCTAGTCGTACTGAAGCTTTCTTT. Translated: CSASRTEAFF.

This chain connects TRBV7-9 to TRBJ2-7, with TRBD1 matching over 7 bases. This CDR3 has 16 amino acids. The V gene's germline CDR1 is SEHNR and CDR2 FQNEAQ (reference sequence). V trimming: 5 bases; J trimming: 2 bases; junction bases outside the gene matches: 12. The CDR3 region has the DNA TGTGCCAGCAGCCCCGGGACAGCTGCCTTTACCTACGAGCAGTACTTC. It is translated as CASSPGTAAFTYEQYF.

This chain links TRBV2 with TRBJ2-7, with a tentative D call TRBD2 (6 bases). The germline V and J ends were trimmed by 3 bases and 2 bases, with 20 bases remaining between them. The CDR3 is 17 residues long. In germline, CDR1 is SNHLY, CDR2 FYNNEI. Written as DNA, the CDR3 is TGTGCCAGCAGTGAGGTGCGGGACCTACGTAGAGCCTACGAGCAGTACTTC. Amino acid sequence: CASSEVRDLRRAYEQYF.

The CDR3 nucleotides read TGCGCCAGCGGCGTAGGGGGTGACACCGGGGAGCTGTTTTTT. It translates to CASGVGGDTGELFF. The chain combines TRBV5-1 with TRBJ2-2; D perhaps matches TRBD1 (6 bases). Trimming cost V 7 bases and J 3 bases, with 13 bases left between them. Germline CDR1 and CDR2: SGHRS and YFSETQ. The CDR3 has 14 residues.

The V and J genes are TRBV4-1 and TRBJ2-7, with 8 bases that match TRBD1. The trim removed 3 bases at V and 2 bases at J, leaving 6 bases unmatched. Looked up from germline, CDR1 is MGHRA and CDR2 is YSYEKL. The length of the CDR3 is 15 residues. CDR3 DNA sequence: TGCGCCAGCAGCCAGGCCCGGGGACAGGCCTACGAGCAGTACTTC. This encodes CASSQARGQAYEQYF.

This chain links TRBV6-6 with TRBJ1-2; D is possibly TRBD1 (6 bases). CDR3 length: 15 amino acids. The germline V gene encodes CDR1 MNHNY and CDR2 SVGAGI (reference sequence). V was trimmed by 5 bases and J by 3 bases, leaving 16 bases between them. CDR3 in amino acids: CASSRPGQRYYGYTF. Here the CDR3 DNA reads TGTGCCAGCAGTCGGCCGGGACAAAGGTACTATGGCTACACCTTC.

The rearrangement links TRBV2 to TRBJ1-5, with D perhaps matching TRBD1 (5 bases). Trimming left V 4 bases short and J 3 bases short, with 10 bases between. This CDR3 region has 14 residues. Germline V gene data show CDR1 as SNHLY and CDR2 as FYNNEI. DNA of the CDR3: TGTGCCAGCAGTGCCCAGGGTCACAATCAGCCCCAGCATTTT. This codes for CASSAQGHNQPQHF.